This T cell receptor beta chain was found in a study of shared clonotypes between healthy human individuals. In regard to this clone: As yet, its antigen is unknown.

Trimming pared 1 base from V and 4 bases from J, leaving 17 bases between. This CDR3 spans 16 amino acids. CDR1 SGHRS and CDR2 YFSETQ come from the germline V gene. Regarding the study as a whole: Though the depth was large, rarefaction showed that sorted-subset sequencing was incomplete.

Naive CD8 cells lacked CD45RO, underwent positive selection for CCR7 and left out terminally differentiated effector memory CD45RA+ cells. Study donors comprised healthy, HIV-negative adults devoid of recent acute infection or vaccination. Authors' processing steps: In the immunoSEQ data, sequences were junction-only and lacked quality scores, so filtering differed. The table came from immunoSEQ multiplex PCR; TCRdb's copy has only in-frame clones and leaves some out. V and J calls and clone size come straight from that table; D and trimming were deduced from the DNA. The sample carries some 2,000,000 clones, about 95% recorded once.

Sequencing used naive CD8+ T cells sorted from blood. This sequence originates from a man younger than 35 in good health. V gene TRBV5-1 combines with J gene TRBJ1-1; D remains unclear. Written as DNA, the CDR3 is TGCGCCAGCAGCTTGACCCCACACGGCTCGGTCACTGAAGCTTTCTTT. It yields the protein CASSLTPHGSVTEAFF.